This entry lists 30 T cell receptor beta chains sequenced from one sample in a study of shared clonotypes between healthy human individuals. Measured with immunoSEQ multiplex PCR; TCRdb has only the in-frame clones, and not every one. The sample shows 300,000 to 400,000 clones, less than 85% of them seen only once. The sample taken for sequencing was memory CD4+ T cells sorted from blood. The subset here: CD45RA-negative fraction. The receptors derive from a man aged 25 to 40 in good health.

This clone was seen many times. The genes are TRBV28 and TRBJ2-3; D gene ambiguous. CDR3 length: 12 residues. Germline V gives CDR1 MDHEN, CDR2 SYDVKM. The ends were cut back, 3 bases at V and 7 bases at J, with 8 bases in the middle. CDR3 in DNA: TGTGCCAGCAGTTTGGGGTTAAATACGCAGTATTTT. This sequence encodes CASSLGLNTQYF.

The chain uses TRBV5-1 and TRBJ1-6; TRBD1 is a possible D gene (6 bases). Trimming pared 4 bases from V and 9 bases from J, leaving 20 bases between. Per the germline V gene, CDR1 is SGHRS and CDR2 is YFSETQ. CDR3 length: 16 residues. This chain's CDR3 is CASSLDPQGVGSPLHF. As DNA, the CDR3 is TGCGCCAGCAGCCTTGACCCACAGGGAGTAGGTTCACCCCTCCACTTT.

CDR3 amino acids: CASSLPRTSGEQFF. As DNA, the CDR3 is TGCGCCAGCAGCCTCCCCCGGACTAGTGGTGAGCAGTTCTTC. The V and J genes are TRBV4-1 and TRBJ2-1; 7 bases map to TRBD2. The CDR3 totals 14 residues. The germline gives CDR1 MGHRA, CDR2 YSYEKL. With 4 bases clipped from V and 9 bases from J, the junction kept 9 bases outside the gene matches.

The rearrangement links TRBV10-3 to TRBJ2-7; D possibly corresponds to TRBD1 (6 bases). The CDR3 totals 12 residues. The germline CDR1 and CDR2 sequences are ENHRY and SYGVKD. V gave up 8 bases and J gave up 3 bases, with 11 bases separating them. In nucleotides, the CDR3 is TGTGCCATCCGGGACATCAACTACGAGCAGTACTTC. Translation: CAIRDINYEQYF.

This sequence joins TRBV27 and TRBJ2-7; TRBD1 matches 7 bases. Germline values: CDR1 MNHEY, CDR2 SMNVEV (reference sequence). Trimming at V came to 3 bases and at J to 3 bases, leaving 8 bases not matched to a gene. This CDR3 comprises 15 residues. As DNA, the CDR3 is TGTGCCAGCAGTTTCAACTCGGGACAGATCTACGAGCAGTACTTC. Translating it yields CASSFNSGQIYEQYF.

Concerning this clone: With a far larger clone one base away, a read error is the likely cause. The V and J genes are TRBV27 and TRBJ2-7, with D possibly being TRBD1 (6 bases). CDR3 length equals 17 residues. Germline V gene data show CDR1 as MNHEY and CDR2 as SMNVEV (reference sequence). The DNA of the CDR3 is TGTGCCGGCAGTTTTTTCCCCCCTATCGGACAGACCTACGAGCAGTACTTC. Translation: CAGSFFPPIGQTYEQYF.

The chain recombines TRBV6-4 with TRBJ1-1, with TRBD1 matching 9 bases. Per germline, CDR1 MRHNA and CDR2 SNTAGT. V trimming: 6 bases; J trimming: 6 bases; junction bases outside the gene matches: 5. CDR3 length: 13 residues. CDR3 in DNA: TGTGCCAGCAGATGGGACAGGGACCCTGAAGCTTTCTTT. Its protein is CASRWDRDPEAFF.

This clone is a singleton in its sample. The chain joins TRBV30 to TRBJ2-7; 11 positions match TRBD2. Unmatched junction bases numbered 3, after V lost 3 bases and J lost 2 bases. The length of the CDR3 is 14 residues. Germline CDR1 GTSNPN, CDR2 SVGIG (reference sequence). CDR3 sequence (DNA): TGTGCCTGGAGCTGGACTAGCGGGCCCTACGAGCAGTACTTC. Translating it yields CAWSWTSGPYEQYF. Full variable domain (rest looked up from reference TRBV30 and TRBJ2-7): SQTIHQWPATLVQPVGSPLSLECTVEGTSNPNLYWYRQAAGRGLQLLFYSVGIGQISSEVPQNLSASRPQDRQFILSSKKLLLSDSGFYLCAWSWTSGPYEQYFGPGTRLTVT.

DNA for the CDR3: TGTGCCAGCAGCCCCGTGGGAACCTATGGCTACACCTTC. Its protein is CASSPVGTYGYTF. The V gene is TRBV27, the J gene TRBJ1-2; D ambiguous. V dropped 6 bases and J dropped 4 bases, with 12 bases sitting between them. The V gene's germline CDR1 is MNHEY and CDR2 SMNVEV (reference sequence). This CDR3 contains 13 residues.

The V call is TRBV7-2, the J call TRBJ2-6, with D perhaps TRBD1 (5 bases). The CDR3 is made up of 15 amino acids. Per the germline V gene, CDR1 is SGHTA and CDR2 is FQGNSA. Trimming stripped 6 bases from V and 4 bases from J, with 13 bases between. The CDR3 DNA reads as TGTGCCAGCAGTTCCAGGGTGACGGGGGCCAACGTCCTGACTTTC. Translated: CASSSRVTGANVLTF. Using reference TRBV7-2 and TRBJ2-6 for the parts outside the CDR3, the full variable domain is GAGVSQSPSNKVTEKGKDVELRCDPISGHTALYWYRQSLGQGLEFLIYFQGNSAPDKSGLPSDRFSAERTGGSVSTLTIQRTQQEDSAVYLCASSSRVTGANVLTFGAGSRLTVL.

The CDR3 protein is CASSPLGGSTDTQYF. The CDR3 nucleotides are TGTGCCAGCAGTCCGCTTGGCGGAAGCACAGATACGCAGTATTTT. The rearrangement links TRBV7-6 to TRBJ2-3; D not certain. V lost 6 bases to trimming and J lost 0 bases, with 13 bases between them. CDR1 and CDR2 from the germline V gene are SGHVS and FNYEAQ. The length of the CDR3 is 15 residues.

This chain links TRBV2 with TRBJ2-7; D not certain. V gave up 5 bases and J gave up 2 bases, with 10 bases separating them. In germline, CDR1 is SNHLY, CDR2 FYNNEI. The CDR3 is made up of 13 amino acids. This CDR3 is CASSLTRAYEQYF. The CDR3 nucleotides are TGTGCCAGCAGTCTGACACGGGCCTACGAGCAGTACTTC.

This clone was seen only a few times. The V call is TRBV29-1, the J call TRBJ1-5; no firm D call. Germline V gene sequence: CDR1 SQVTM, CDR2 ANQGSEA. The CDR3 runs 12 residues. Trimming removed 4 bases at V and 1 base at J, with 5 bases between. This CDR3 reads CSVVESNQPQHF. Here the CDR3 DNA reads TGCAGCGTTGTTGAAAGCAATCAGCCCCAGCATTTT. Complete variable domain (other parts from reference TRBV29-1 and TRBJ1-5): SAVISQKPSRDICQRGTSLTIQCQVDSQVTMMFWYRQQPGQSLTLIATANQGSEATYESGFVIDKFPISRPNLTFSTLTVSNMSPEDSSIYLCSVVESNQPQHFGDGTRLSIL.

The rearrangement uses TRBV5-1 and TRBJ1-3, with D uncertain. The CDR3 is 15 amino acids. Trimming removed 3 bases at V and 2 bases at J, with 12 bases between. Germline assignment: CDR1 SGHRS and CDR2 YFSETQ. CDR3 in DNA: TGCGCCAGCAGCTGGGCCGTAGGGACTGGAAACACCATATATTTT. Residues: CASSWAVGTGNTIYF.

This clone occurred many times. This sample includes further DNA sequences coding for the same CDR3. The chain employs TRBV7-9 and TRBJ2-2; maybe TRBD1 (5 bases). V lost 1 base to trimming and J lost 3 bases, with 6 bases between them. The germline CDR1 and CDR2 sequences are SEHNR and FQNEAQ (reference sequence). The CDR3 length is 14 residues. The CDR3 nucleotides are TGTGCCAGCAGCTTAGAGGGGTACACCGGGGAGCTGTTTTTT. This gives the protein CASSLEGYTGELFF. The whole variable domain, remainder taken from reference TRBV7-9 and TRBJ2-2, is DTGVSQNPRHKITKRGQNVTFRCDPISEHNRLYWYRQTLGQGPEFLTYFQNEAQLEKSRLLSDRFSAERPKGSFSTLEIQRTEQGDSAMYLCASSLEGYTGELFFGEGSRLTVL.

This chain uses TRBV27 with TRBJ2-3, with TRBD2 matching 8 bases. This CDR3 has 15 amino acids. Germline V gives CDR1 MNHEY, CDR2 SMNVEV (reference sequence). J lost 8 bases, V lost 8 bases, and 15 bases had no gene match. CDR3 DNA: TGTGCCAGCTGCGGACTAGCAGACCTCCGGGGTACGCAGTATTTT. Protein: CASCGLADLRGTQYF.

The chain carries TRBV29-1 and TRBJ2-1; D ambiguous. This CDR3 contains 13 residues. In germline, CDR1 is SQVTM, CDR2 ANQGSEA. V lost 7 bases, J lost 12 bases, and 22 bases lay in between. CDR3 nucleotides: TGCAGCGGGGCCTACTCCCCTTCTGTGGGGCAGTTCTTC. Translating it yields CSGAYSPSVGQFF.

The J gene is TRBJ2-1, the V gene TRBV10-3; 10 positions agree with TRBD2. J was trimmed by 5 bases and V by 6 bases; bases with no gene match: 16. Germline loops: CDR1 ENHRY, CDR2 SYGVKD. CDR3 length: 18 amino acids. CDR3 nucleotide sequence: TGTGCCATCAGGGGGACCGGTCGAGGGACTAGCGAGAACAATGAGCAGTTCTTC. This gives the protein CAIRGTGRGTSENNEQFF.

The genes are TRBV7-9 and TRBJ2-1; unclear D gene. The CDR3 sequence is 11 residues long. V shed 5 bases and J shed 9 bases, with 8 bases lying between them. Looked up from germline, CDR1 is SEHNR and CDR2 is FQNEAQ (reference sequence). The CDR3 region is CASSRAGEQFF. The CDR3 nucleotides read TGTGCCAGCAGCCGGGCTGGTGAGCAGTTCTTC.

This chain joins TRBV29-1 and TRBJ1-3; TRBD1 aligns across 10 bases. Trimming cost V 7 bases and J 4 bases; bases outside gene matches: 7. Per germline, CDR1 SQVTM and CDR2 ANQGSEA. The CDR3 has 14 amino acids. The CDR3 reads CSGQWDRGGNTIYF. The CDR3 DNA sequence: TGCAGCGGGCAATGGGACAGGGGCGGAAACACCATATATTTT.

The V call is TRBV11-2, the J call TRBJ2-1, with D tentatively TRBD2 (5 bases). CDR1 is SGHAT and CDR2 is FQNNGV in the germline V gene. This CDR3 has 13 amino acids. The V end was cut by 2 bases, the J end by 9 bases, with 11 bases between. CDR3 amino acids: CASSLIEGVEQFF. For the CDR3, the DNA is TGTGCCAGCAGCTTAATAGAGGGAGTTGAGCAGTTCTTC. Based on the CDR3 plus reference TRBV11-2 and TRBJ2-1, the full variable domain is EAGVAQSPRYKIIEKRQSVAFWCNPISGHATLYWYQQILGQGPKLLIQFQNNGVVDDSQLPKDRFSAERLKGVDSTLKIQPAKLEDSAVYLCASSLIEGVEQFFGPGTRLTVL.

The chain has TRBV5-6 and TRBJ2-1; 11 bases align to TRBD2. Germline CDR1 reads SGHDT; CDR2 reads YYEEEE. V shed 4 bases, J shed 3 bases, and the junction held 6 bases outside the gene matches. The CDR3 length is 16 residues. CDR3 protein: CASSIYSGRGYNEQFF. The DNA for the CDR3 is TGTGCCAGCAGCATTTATAGCGGGAGGGGCTACAATGAGCAGTTCTTC.

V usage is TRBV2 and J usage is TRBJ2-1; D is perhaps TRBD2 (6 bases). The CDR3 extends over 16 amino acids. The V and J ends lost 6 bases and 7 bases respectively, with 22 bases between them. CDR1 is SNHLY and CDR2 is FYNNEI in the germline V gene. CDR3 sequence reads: CASRATGTRTRNEQFF. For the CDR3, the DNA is TGTGCCAGCAGAGCAACCGGGACTCGTACTCGGAATGAGCAGTTCTTC.

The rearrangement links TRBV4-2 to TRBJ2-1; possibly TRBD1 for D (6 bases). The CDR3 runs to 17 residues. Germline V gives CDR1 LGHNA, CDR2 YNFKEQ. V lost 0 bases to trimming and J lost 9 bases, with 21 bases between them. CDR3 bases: TGTGCCAGCAGCCAAGAAGGTCAGGGGCCTTTGGATGGTGAGCAGTTCTTC. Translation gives CASSQEGQGPLDGEQFF.

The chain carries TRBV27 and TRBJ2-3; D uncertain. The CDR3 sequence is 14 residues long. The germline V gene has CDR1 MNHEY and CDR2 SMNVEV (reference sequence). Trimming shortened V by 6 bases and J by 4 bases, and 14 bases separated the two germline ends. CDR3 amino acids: CASRQGRSADTQYF. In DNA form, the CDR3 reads TGTGCCAGCAGACAAGGCCGGTCGGCAGATACGCAGTATTTT.

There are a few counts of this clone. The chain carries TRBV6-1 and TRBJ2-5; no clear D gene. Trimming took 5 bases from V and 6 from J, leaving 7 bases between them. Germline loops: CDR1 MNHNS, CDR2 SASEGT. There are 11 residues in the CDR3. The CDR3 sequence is CASSTGQTQYF. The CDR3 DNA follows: TGTGCCAGCAGTACGGGCCAGACCCAGTACTTC.

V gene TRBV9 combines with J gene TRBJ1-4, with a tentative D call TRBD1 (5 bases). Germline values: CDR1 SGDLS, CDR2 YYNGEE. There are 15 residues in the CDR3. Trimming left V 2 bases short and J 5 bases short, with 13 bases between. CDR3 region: CASSVVGAGNEKLFF. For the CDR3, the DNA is TGTGCCAGCAGCGTCGTCGGGGCGGGGAATGAAAAACTGTTTTTT.

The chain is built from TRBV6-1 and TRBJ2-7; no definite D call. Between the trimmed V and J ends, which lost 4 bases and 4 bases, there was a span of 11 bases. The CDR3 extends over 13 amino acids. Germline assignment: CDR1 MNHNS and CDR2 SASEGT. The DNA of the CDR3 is TGTGCCAGCAGTGCCGGCAGAATTTACGAGCAGTACTTC. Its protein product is CASSAGRIYEQYF.

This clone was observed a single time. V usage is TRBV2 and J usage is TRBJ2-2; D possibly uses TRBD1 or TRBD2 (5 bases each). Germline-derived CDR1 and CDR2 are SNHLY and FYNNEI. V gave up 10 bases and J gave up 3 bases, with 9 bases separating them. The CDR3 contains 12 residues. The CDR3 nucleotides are TGTGCCACCGGGGCGGACACCGGGGAGCTGTTTTTT. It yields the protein CATGADTGELFF.

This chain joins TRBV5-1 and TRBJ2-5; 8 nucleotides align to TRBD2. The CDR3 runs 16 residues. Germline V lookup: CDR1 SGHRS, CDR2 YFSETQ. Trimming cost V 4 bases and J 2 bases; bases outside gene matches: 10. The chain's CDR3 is CASSLQAGVYQETQYF. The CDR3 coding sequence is TGCGCCAGCAGCCTCCAAGCGGGAGTCTATCAAGAGACCCAGTACTTC.